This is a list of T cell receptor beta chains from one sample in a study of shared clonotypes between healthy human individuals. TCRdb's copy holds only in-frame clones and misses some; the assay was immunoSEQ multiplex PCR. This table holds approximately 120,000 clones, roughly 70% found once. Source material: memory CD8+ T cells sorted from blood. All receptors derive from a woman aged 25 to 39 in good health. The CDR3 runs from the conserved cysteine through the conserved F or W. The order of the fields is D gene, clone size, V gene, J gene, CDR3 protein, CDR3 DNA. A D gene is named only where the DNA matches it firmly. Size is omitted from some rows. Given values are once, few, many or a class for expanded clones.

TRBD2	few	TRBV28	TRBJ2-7	CASSSSLAGVREQYF	TGTGCCAGCAGTTCCTCTCTAGCGGGAGTGCGCGAGCAGTACTTC
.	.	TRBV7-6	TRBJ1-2	CASSPPGGYGYTF	TGTGCCAGCAGCCCCCCCGGTGGCTATGGCTACACCTTC
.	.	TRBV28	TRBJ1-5	CASLGPARSQPQHF	TGTGCCAGCTTGGGCCCGGCGAGGAGTCAGCCCCAGCATTTT
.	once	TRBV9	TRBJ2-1	CASSEGTTGGYNEQFF	TGTGCCAGCAGTGAAGGTACGACGGGCGGATACAATGAGCAGTTCTTC
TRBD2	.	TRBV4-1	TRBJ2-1	CASSQVLAAAIYNEQFF	TGCGCCAGCAGCCAAGTGCTAGCGGCAGCCATCTACAATGAGCAGTTCTTC
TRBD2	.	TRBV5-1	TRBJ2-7	CASSPLAGSSYEQYF	TGCGCCAGCAGCCCTCTAGCGGGGAGCTCCTACGAGCAGTACTTC
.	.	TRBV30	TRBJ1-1	CAWTRGVASTEAFF	TGTGCCTGGACGAGGGGAGTCGCGTCCACTGAAGCTTTCTTT
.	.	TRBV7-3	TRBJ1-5	CASSRDGFNQPQHF	TGTGCCAGCAGCCGAGACGGCTTCAATCAGCCCCAGCATTTT
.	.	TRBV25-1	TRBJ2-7	CASSDGQTYEQYF	TGTGCCAGCAGTGACGGACAGACCTACGAGCAGTACTTC
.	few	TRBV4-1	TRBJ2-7	CASSQTVSYEQYF	TGCGCCAGCAGCCAAACAGTCTCCTACGAGCAGTACTTC
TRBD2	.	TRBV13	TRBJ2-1	CASSLWLAGLNEQFF	TGTGCCAGCAGCTTGTGGCTAGCGGGACTCAATGAGCAGTTCTTC
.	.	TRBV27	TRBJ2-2	CASSVGANTGELFF	TGTGCCAGCAGCGTGGGGGCGAACACCGGGGAGCTGTTTTTT
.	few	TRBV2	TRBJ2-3	CASNPDTQYF	TGTGCCAGCAACCCAGATACGCAGTATTTT
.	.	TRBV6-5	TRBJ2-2	CASSYSGRITGELFF	TGTGCCAGCAGTTACTCAGGACGTATAACCGGGGAGCTGTTTTTT
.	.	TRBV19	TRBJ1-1	CASSIGKNTEAFF	TGTGCCAGTAGTATCGGCAAGAACACTGAAGCTTTCTTT
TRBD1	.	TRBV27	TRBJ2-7	CASSAGQVNWRQYF	TGTGCCAGCAGCGCCGGACAGGTCAATTGGCGGCAGTACTTC
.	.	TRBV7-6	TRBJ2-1	CASSHNEQFF	TGTGCCAGCAGCCACAATGAGCAGTTCTTC
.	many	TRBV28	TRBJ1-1	CASSSIQASQMNTEAFF	TGTGCCAGCAGTTCGATTCAGGCGTCCCAGATGAACACTGAAGCTTTCTTT
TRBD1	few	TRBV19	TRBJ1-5	CASTYQTGGNQPQHF	TGTGCCAGTACCTACCAGACAGGGGGCAATCAGCCCCAGCATTTT
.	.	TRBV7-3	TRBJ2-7	CASSFGGGGDEQYF	TGTGCCAGCAGCTTTGGAGGGGGCGGCGACGAGCAGTACTTC
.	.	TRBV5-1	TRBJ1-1	CASSSQEGGTEAFF	TGCGCCAGCAGCTCTCAAGAGGGGGGCACTGAAGCTTTCTTT
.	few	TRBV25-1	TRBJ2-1	CASSDPQTSSSSYNEQFF	TGTGCCAGCAGTGATCCTCAAACTAGCAGCAGCTCCTACAATGAGCAGTTCTTC
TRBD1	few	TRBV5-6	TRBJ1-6	CASRSLGTGDSPLHF	TGTGCCAGCAGGTCCCTCGGGACAGGGGATTCACCCCTCCACTTT
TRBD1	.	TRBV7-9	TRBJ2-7	CASRKDRGPQDEQYF	TGTGCCAGCAGGAAGGACAGGGGGCCGCAGGACGAGCAGTACTTC
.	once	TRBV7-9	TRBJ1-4	CASSSPPATNEKLFF	TGTGCCAGCAGCTCGCCCCCTGCAACTAATGAAAAACTGTTTTTT
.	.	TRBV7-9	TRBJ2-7	CASSLGGAPTYEQYF	TGTGCCAGCAGCTTAGGTGGGGCCCCGACCTACGAGCAGTACTTC
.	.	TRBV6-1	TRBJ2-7	CASSEVAGYEQYF	TGTGCCAGCAGTGAAGTGGCGGGGTACGAGCAGTACTTC
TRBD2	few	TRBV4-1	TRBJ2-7	CASSGTSGGYEQYF	TGCGCCAGCAGCGGGACTAGCGGGGGCTACGAGCAGTACTTC
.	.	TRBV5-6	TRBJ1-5	CASSLGGGFGNQPQHF	TGTGCCAGCAGCTTGGGCGGGGGGTTTGGCAATCAGCCCCAGCATTTT
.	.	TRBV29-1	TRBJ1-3	CSAHSTGNTIYF	TGCAGCGCCCACAGTACTGGAAACACCATATATTTT
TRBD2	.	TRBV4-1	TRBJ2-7	CASSQVENGLVLSYEQYF	TGCGCCAGCAGCCAAGTGGAAAACGGACTAGTTTTATCCTACGAGCAGTACTTC
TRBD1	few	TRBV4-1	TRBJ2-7	CASSPSSARQGRGEQYF	TGCGCCAGCAGCCCTAGTTCGGCCCGACAGGGAAGGGGCGAGCAGTACTTC
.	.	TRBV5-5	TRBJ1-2	CASSLANQGNGYTF	TGTGCCAGCAGCTTGGCCAACCAGGGAAATGGCTACACCTTC
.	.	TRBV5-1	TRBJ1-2	CASSTGRTLYGYTF	TGCGCCAGCAGTACGGGACGGACCCTCTATGGCTACACCTTC
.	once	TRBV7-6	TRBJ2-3	CASTRTTGLAGTDTQYF	TGTGCCAGCACCCGAACGACAGGACTGGCGGGCACAGATACGCAGTATTTT
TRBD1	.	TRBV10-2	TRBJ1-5	CASSERQGYFSNQPQHF	TGCGCCAGCAGTGAGAGACAGGGGTACTTTAGCAATCAGCCCCAGCATTTT
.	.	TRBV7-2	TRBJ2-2	CASSLYSNTGELFF	TGTGCCAGCAGCTTATACTCGAACACCGGGGAGCTGTTTTTT
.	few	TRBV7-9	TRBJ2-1	CASSLIGNEQFF	TGTGCCAGCAGCCTAATCGGCAATGAGCAGTTCTTC
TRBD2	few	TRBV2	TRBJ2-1	CASSGVSLAGNEQFF	TGTGCCAGCAGTGGGGTTTCGCTAGCGGGGAATGAGCAGTTCTTC
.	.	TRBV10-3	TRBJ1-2	CAISESRRENYGYTF	TGTGCCATCAGTGAGTCAAGGAGGGAGAACTATGGCTACACCTTC
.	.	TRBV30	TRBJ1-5	CAWDPGDGQPQHF	TGTGCCTGGGACCCAGGGGACGGTCAGCCCCAGCATTTT
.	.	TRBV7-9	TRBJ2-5	CASSLKLTNQETQYF	TGTGCCAGCAGCTTAAAGTTGACGAACCAAGAGACCCAGTACTTC